This T cell receptor beta chain comes out of a study of circulating CD8 cells and anti-PD-1 response in melanoma. Using around 14 ng of total RNA, TCR libraries were made with the QIAseq Immune Repertoire TCR panel. TCRdb used MiXCR to reprocess the reads, holding one entry per CDR3 protein. The sample consists of about 530 distinct CDR3 sequences, over 8% of them appearing once. Sorting of live CD3+CD8+TCRalphabeta+ cells by PD-1 and/or TIGIT gave four subsets. This clonotype rates as medium-sized (0.01 to 0.1%). Sample: CD8+ T cells from PBMCs, taken at baseline or after one month of anti-PD-1 therapy (not recorded which). The clonotype comes from a human donor with melanoma.

CDR3 in DNA: TGTGCCATCAGTGAGCCGAGCGCGACTAGTTGGTACGAGCAGTACTTC. It translates to CAISEPSATSWYEQYF. The chain links TRBV10-3 to TRBJ2-7, with a possible D match to TRBD2 (6 bases). Germline-derived CDR1 and CDR2 are ENHRY and SYGVKD. V gave up 2 bases and J gave up 4 bases, with 18 bases separating them. The CDR3 is 16 amino acids.